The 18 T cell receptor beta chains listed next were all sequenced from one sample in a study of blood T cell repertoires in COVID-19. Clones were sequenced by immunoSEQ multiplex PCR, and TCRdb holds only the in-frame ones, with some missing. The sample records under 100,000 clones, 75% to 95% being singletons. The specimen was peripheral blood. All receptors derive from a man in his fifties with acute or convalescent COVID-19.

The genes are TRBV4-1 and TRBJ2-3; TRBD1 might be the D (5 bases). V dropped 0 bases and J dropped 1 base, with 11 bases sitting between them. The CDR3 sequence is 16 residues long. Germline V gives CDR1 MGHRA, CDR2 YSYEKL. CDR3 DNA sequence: TGCGCCAGCAGCCAAGAATTCTGGGGCGGCACAGATACGCAGTATTTT. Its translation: CASSQEFWGGTDTQYF.

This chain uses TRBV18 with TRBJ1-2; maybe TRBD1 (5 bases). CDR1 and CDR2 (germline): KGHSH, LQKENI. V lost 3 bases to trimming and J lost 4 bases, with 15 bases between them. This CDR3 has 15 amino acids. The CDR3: CASSPPTQGFYGYTF. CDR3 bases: TGTGCCAGCTCACCCCCCACTCAGGGATTCTATGGCTACACCTTC.

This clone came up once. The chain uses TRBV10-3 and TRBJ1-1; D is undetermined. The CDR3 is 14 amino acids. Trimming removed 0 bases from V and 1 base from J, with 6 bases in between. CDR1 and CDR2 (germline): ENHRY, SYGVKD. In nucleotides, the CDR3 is TGTGCCATCAGTGAGTCCTGGGCGAACACTGAAGCTTTCTTT. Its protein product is CAISESWANTEAFF.

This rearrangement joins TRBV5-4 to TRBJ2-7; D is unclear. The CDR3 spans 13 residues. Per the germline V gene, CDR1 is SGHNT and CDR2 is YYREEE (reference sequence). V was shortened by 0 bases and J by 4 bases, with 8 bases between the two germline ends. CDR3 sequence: CASSLDFSYEQYF. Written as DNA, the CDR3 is TGTGCCAGCAGCTTGGATTTCAGTTACGAGCAGTACTTC.

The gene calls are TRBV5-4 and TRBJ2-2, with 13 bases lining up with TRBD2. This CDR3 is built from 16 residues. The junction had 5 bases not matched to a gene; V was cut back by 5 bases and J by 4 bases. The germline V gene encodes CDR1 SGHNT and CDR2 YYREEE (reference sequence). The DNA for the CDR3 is TGTGCCAGCAGTGCGGGACTAGCGGGATTCACCGGGGAGCTGTTTTTT. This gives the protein CASSAGLAGFTGELFF.

The CDR3: CATSDLVGGSSYNEQFF. For the CDR3, the DNA is TGTGCCACCAGTGATTTGGTCGGGGGTTCTTCCTACAATGAGCAGTTCTTC. The rearrangement links TRBV24-1 to TRBJ2-1; possibly TRBD2 for D (6 bases). The germline V and J ends were trimmed by 0 bases and 1 base, with 12 bases remaining between them. There are 17 residues in the CDR3. Germline-derived CDR1 and CDR2 are KGHDR and SFDVKD.

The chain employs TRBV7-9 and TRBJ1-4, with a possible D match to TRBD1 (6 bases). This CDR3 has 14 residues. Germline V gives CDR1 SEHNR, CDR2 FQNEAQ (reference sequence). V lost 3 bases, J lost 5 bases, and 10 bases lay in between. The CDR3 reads CASSLGGQNEKLFF. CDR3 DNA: TGTGCCAGCAGCTTGGGCGGACAGAATGAAAAACTGTTTTTT.

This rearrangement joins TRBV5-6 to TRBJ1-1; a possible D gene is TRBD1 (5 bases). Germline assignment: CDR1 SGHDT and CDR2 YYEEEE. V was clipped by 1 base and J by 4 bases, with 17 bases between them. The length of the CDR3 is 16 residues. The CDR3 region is CASSLIWGGEPTEAFF. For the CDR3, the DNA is TGTGCCAGCAGCTTGATATGGGGCGGGGAGCCCACTGAAGCTTTCTTT.

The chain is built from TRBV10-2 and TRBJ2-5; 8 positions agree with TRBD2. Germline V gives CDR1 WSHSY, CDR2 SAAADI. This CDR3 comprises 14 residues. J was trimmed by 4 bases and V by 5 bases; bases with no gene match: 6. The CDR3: CASSSREGGETQYF. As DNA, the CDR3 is TGCGCCAGCAGTTCACGGGAGGGAGGAGAGACCCAGTACTTC.

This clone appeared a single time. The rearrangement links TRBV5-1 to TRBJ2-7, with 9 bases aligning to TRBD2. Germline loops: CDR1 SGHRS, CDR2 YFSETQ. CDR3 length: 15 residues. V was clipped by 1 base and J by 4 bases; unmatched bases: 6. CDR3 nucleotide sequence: TGCGCCAGCAGCTTGTGGTCGGCGGGAGGGTACGAGCAGTACTTC. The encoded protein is CASSLWSAGGYEQYF.

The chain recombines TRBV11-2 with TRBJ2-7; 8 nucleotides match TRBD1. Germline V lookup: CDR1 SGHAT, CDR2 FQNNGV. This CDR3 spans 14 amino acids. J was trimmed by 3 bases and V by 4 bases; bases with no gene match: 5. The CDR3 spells CASSSQGDLYEQYF. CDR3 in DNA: TGTGCCAGCAGCTCACAGGGGGATCTCTACGAGCAGTACTTC.

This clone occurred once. This CDR3 reads CASGLTEGARRLAGGNTGELFF. The CDR3 DNA reads TGTGCTAGTGGTTTGACGGAGGGGGCTCGAAGACTAGCGGGAGGAAACACCGGGGAGCTGTTTTTT. The chain uses TRBV12-5 and TRBJ2-2; 13 nucleotides line up with TRBD2. J lost 2 bases, V lost 2 bases, and 17 bases had no gene match. This CDR3 is 22 amino acids long. Germline CDR1 is LGHNT and CDR2 is FRNRAP. Full variable domain (missing parts from reference TRBV12-5 and TRBJ2-2): DARVTQTPRHKVTEMGQEVTMRCQPILGHNTVFWYRQTMMQGLELLAYFRNRAPLDDSGMPKDRFSAEMPDATLATLKIQPSEPRDSAVYFCASGLTEGARRLAGGNTGELFFGEGSRLTVL.

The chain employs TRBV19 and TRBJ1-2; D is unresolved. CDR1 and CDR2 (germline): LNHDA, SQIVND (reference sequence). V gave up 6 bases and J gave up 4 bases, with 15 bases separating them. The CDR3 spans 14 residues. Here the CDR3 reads CASSSAGGSYGYTF. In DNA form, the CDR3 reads TGTGCCAGTAGCTCGGCGGGTGGGAGCTATGGCTACACCTTC.

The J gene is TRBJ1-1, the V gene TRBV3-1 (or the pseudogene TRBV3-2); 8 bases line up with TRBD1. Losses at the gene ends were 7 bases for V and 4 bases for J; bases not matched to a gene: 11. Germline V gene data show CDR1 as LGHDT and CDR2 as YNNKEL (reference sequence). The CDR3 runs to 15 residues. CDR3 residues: CASINLDREGTEAFF. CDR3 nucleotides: TGTGCCAGCATCAACTTGGACAGGGAAGGCACTGAAGCTTTCTTT.

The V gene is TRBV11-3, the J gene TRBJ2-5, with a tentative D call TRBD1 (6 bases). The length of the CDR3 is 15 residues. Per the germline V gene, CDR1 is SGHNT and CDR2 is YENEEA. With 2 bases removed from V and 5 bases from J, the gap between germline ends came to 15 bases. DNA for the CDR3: TGTGCCAGCAGCTTATCACAGGGAAGATGGGAGACCCAGTACTTC. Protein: CASSLSQGRWETQYF.

The CDR3 nucleotides are TGTGCCAGTAGCGCCGGGACTCGGTCCACTGAAGCTTTCTTT. Translated: CASSAGTRSTEAFF. This rearrangement joins TRBV13 to TRBJ1-1; a possible D gene is TRBD1 (5 bases). Germline loops: CDR1 PRHDT, CDR2 FYEKMQ (reference sequence). V shed 9 bases and J shed 4 bases, with 18 bases lying between them. The CDR3 has 14 residues.

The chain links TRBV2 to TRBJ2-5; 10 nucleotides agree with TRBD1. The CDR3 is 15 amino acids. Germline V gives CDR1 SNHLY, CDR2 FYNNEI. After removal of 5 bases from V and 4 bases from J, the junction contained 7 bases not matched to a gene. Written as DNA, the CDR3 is TGTGCCAGCAGTCCGAGACAGGGGGCGGGAGAGACCCAGTACTTC. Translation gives CASSPRQGAGETQYF. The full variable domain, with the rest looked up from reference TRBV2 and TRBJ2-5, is EPEVTQTPSHQVTQMGQEVILRCVPISNHLYFYWYRQILGQKVEFLVSFYNNEISEKSEIFDDQFSVERPDGSNFTLKIRSTKLEDSAMYFCASSPRQGAGETQYFGPGTRLLVL.

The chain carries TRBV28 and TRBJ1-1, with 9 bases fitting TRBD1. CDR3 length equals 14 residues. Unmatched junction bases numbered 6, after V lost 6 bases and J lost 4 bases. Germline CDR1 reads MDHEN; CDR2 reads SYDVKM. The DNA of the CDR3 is TGTGCCAGCAGCTACAGGGGGCTAGGCACTGAAGCTTTCTTT. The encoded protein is CASSYRGLGTEAFF.